The 19 T cell receptor beta chains in this list originate from one sample, sequenced in a study of Graves' ophthalmopathy and Graves' hyperthyroidism. RNA transcripts provided the template for amplifying TCR beta CDR3 regions. Second-round multiplex PCR came after first-round RT-PCR with HTBI primers. TCRdb analysed the multiplex PCR reads with MiXCR anew, one entry per CDR3 protein. Among around 600,000 distinct CDR3 sequences listed, roughly 39% were seen once. The sample consisted of peripheral blood. All receptors derive from an adult man with Graves' ophthalmopathy.

The chain recombines TRBV5-1 with TRBJ2-7, with TRBD2 identical over 9 bases. With 3 bases clipped from V and 5 bases from J, the junction kept 3 bases outside the gene matches. CDR3 length: 13 residues. Germline V lookup: CDR1 SGHRS, CDR2 YFSETQ. The chain's CDR3 is CASSSSGADEQYF. Here the CDR3 DNA reads TGCGCCAGCAGCTCTAGCGGGGCGGACGAGCAGTACTTC. Filled out from reference TRBV5-1 and TRBJ2-7, the complete variable domain reads KAGVTQTPRYLIKTRGQQVTLSCSPISGHRSVSWYQQTPGQGLQFLFEYFSETQRNKGNFPGRFSGRQFSNSRSEMNVSTLELGDSALYLCASSSSGADEQYFGPGTRLTVT.

This chain connects TRBV4-1 to TRBJ2-7; perhaps TRBD1 as D (6 bases). The CDR3 covers 11 residues. Per germline, CDR1 MGHRA and CDR2 YSYEKL. The V end was cut by 6 bases, the J end by 6 bases, with 9 bases between. The CDR3 loop is CASSPGVEQYF. The CDR3 DNA follows: TGCGCCAGCAGTCCAGGGGTCGAGCAGTACTTC.

V is TRBV15 and J is TRBJ1-6, with D possibly being TRBD1 (6 bases). CDR3 length: 17 amino acids. From germline, CDR1 is LNHNV and CDR2 YYDKDF (reference sequence). The V gene lost 3 bases and the J gene lost 2 bases, with 14 bases spanning the gap. CDR3 region: CATSSPTQGPYNSPLHF. The CDR3 DNA reads TGTGCCACCAGCAGCCCTACACAGGGTCCCTATAATTCACCCCTCCACTTT.

The sample holds one count of this clonotype. The genes are TRBV10-2 and TRBJ2-7, with D possibly called TRBD1 or TRBD2 (6 bases each). With 3 bases removed from V and 2 bases from J, the gap between germline ends came to 14 bases. The CDR3 is 15 amino acids. Germline loops: CDR1 WSHSY, CDR2 SAAADI. CDR3 bases: TGCGCCAGCAGTGAAGGGGGGATCACCGCCTACGAGCAGTACTTC. Amino acid sequence: CASSEGGITAYEQYF.

This clonotype was found many times. The J gene is TRBJ2-7, the V gene TRBV7-9, with D perhaps TRBD1 or TRBD2 (5 bases each). This CDR3 region has 16 residues. With 3 bases removed from V and 0 bases from J, the gap between germline ends came to 15 bases. The germline V gene encodes CDR1 SEHNR and CDR2 FQNEAQ (reference sequence). The CDR3 region has the DNA TGTGCCAGCAGCTTTGAGGGGACGGGGAGCTCCTACGAGCAGTACTTC. Translated: CASSFEGTGSSYEQYF.

This clonotype was counted between two and nine times. The gene calls are TRBV5-1 and TRBJ1-5; D remains ambiguous. The germline gives CDR1 SGHRS, CDR2 YFSETQ. CDR3 length: 14 amino acids. Deletions cut 9 bases from V and 0 bases from J, with 13 bases between. The chain's CDR3 is CAIQHQCSNQPQHF. Here the CDR3 DNA reads TGCGCCATCCAGCATCAGTGTAGCAATCAGCCCCAGCATTTT.

The chain employs TRBV29-1 and TRBJ1-2; D might be TRBD1 (5 bases). CDR3 length: 14 amino acids. The V end lost 5 bases, the J end lost 5 bases, and 18 bases lay between the germline ends. CDR1 and CDR2 (germline): SQVTM, ANQGSEA. The CDR3 is CSVPHPRDGYGYTF. In DNA, the CDR3 is TGCAGCGTTCCACACCCCCGGGACGGGTATGGCTACACCTTC.

This chain connects TRBV6-5 to TRBJ1-5, with a possible D match to TRBD1 (5 bases). Germline CDR1 is MNHEY and CDR2 is SVGAGI. V was pared by 4 bases and J by 4 bases, with 11 bases between. This CDR3 has 14 residues. The CDR3: CASSSGHPNQPQHF. In DNA, the CDR3 is TGTGCCAGCAGTTCCGGACACCCGAATCAGCCCCAGCATTTT.

The J gene is TRBJ2-5, the V gene TRBV15; D might be TRBD1 (6 bases). Germline V CDR1 and CDR2: LNHNV, YYDKDF (reference sequence). V lost 5 bases to trimming and J lost 9 bases, with 19 bases between them. CDR3 length: 14 residues. CDR3 region: CATSLRGSGQPQYF. The CDR3 DNA reads as TGTGCCACCAGCCTGAGGGGGTCCGGGCAGCCCCAGTACTTC.

This chain connects TRBV25-1 to TRBJ2-7, with D maybe TRBD1 (5 bases). The germline V gene has CDR1 MGHDK and CDR2 SYGVNS. The CDR3 has 18 amino acids. The V end lost 6 bases, the J end lost 7 bases, and 31 bases lay between the germline ends. CDR3 in amino acids: CASSVPARGSSNTGEQYF. CDR3 nucleotide sequence: TGTGCCAGCAGCGTACCAGCAAGGGGCAGTTCGAACACCGGGGAGCAGTACTTC.

This chain uses TRBV7-3 with TRBJ1-1; D may be TRBD1 (6 bases). The length of the CDR3 is 15 residues. Germline V lookup: CDR1 SGHTA, CDR2 FQGTGA. V lost 4 bases to trimming and J lost 0 bases, with 12 bases between them. The CDR3 DNA reads TGTGCCAGCAGCTCAGAGGGGGATTTGAACACTGAAGCTTTCTTT. This sequence encodes CASSSEGDLNTEAFF.

This clonotype has a count of ten or more. V and J are TRBV10-3 and TRBJ1-3; the D is unclear. Germline V lookup: CDR1 ENHRY, CDR2 SYGVKD. V lost 11 bases and J 0 bases, leaving 14 bases between the germline ends. The CDR3 is 14 residues long. For the CDR3, the DNA is TGTGCCTGCTCGTCCCCACGCTCTGGAAACACCATATATTTT. Residues: CACSSPRSGNTIYF.

The chain joins TRBV29-1 to TRBJ1-2, with D tentatively TRBD1 (6 bases). CDR3 size: 14 residues. V lost 8 bases and J 1 base, leaving 17 bases between the germline ends. CDR1 is SQVTM, CDR2 ANQGSEA, per germline. The CDR3 sequence: CSLDGGRLNYGYTF. For the CDR3, the DNA is TGCAGCTTAGATGGGGGGCGGCTTAACTATGGCTACACCTTC.

This clonotype was observed many times. The chain has TRBV7-8 and TRBJ2-5; 7 bases map to TRBD2. The germline gives CDR1 SGHVS, CDR2 FQNEAQ. This CDR3 contains 14 residues. V lost 5 bases, J lost 7 bases, and 10 bases stayed unmatched. CDR3 region: CASSHSGTMGTQYF. In DNA form, the CDR3 reads TGTGCCAGCAGCCATTCAGGGACTATGGGGACCCAGTACTTC.

This clonotype has at least ten counts. V and J are TRBV2 and TRBJ2-5, with 9 positions matching TRBD2. This CDR3 comprises 15 residues. The junction had 10 bases not matched to a gene; V was cut back by 6 bases and J by 5 bases. Germline CDR1 SNHLY, CDR2 FYNNEI. CDR3 DNA sequence: TGTGCCAGCAGAGTTACCGGGACTAGCATCGAGACCCAGTACTTC. Residues: CASRVTGTSIETQYF.

The V gene is TRBV10-3, the J gene TRBJ1-1; D is unresolved. The CDR3 runs to 15 residues. Trimming removed 5 bases at V and 1 base at J, with 14 bases between. Germline V gene lookup returns CDR1 ENHRY and CDR2 SYGVKD. The CDR3 bases are TGTGCCATCAGTTCCTCTTGGGAGGGGAACACTGAAGCTTTCTTT. Residues: CAISSSWEGNTEAFF.

This clonotype has only a few counts. This chain links TRBV20-1 with TRBJ2-7; tentatively, D is TRBD2 (6 bases). Germline CDR1 reads DFQATT; CDR2 reads SNEGSKA (reference sequence). V was shortened by 6 bases and J by 4 bases, with 13 bases between the two germline ends. The CDR3 contains 12 residues. The CDR3 sequence: CSATGLPYEQYF. CDR3 in DNA: TGCAGTGCCACGGGACTGCCGTACGAGCAGTACTTC.

This clonotype was recorded many times. V and J are TRBV7-2 and TRBJ1-3; D ambiguous. CDR1 SGHTA and CDR2 FQGNSA come from the germline V gene. V shed 4 bases and J shed 2 bases, with 3 bases lying between them. The CDR3 contains 12 residues. The CDR3 DNA reads as TGTGCCAGCAGCTACACTGGAAACACCATATATTTT. As protein: CASSYTGNTIYF.

The CDR3 loop is CSARGEGRYEQYF. The CDR3 DNA sequence: TGCAGTGCTAGAGGAGAGGGCCGCTACGAGCAGTACTTC. The V and J genes are TRBV20-1 and TRBJ2-7, with D tentatively TRBD2 (5 bases). The germline V gene has CDR1 DFQATT and CDR2 SNEGSKA (reference sequence). The CDR3 runs to 13 residues. Trimming removed 1 base at V and 3 bases at J, with 10 bases between.